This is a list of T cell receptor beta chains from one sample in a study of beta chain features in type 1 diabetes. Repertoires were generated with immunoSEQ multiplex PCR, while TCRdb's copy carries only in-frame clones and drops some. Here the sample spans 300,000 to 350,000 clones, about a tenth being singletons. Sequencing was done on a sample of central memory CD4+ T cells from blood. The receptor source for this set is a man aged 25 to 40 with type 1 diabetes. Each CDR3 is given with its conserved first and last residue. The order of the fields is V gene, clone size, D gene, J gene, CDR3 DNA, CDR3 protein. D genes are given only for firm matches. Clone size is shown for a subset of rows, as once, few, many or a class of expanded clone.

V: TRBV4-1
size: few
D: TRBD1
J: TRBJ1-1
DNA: TGCGCCAGCAGCCAAGATTACAGGGGGGATACTGAAGCTTTCTTT
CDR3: CASSQDYRGDTEAFF

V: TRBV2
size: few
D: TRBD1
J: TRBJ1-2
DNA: TGTGCCAGCAGTGAACCCCCGGCAGACAGGGGCTATGGCTACACCTTC
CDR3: CASSEPPADRGYGYTF

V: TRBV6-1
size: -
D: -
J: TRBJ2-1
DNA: TGTGCCAGCCGAATGACTCGTTTGGATGAGCAGTTCTTC
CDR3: CASRMTRLDEQFF

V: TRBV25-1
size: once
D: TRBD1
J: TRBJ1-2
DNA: TGTGCCAGCAGTGAATATGGACAGGCAAACTATGGCTACACCTTC
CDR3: CASSEYGQANYGYTF

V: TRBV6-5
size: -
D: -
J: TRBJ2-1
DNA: TGTGCCAGCAGTCTGACATTTTCCTACAATGAGCAGTTCTTC
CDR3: CASSLTFSYNEQFF

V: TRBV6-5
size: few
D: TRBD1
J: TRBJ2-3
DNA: TGTGCCAGCAGTTACCGGACAGGGGCAGATACGCAGTATTTT
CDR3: CASSYRTGADTQYF

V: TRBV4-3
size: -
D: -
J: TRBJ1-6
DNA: TGCGCCAGCAGCCAAGACCGGTGGGATTCACCCCTCCACTTT
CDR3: CASSQDRWDSPLHF

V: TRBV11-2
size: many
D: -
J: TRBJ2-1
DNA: TGTGCCAGCAGCGCACAGCAGAGTAATGAGCAGTTCTTC
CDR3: CASSAQQSNEQFF

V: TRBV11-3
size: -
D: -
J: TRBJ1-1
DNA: TGTGCCAGCAGCTTAAGTGGGTCTACTGAAGCTTTCTTT
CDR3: CASSLSGSTEAFF

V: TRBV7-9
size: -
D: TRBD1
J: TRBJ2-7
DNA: TGTGCCAGCAGCTTAGATTCCGGGACAGGTGGAGGCGAGCAGTACTTC
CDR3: CASSLDSGTGGGEQYF

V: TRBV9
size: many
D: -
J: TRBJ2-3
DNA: TGTGCCAGCAGCGTAGGCGGGTCGGATACGCAGTATTTT
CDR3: CASSVGGSDTQYF

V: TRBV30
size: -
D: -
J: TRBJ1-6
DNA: TGTGCCTGGAGTCGACTTGAAGGGGGCTCCTATAATTCACCCCTCCACTTT
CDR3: CAWSRLEGGSYNSPLHF

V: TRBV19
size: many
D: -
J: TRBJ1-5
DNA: TGTGCCAGTAGACGGAGGGTAGGGGAAAGCAATCAGCCCCAGCATTTT
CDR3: CASRRRVGESNQPQHF

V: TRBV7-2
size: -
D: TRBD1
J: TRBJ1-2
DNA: TGTGCCAGCAGCCCACGGGACAGGGATGGCTACACCTTC
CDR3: CASSPRDRDGYTF

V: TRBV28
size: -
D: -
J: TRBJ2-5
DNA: TGTGCCAGCTGCGGGTGGGGGGAGACCCAGTACTTC
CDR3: CASCGWGETQYF

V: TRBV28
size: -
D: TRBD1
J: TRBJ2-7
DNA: TGTGCCAGCAGTGCGCCGGGACAGAGCTCCTACGAGCAGTACTTC
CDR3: CASSAPGQSSYEQYF

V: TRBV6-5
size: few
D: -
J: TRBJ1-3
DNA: TGTGCCAGCAGTCACCACACCAACTCTGGAAACACCATATATTTT
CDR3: CASSHHTNSGNTIYF

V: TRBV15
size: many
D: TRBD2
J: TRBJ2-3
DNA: TGTGCCACCAGCAGATTACTAGCGGTGGATACGCAGTATTTT
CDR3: CATSRLLAVDTQYF

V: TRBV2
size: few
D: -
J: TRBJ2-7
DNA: TGTGCCAGCAGGAAACAGGCTTCCTACGAGCAGTACTTC
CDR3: CASRKQASYEQYF

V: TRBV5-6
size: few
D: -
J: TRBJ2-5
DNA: TGTGCCAGCAGCTGGGACGGGACGTATGACCAAGAGACCCAGTACTTC
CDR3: CASSWDGTYDQETQYF

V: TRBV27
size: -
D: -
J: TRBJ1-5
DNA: TGTGCCAGCAGTTTATCCGGGGGGCTGAGCAATCAGCCCCAGCATTTT
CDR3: CASSLSGGLSNQPQHF

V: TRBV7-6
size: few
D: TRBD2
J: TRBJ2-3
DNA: TGTGCCAGCAGGGCCGGGGGGAGCACAGATACGCAGTATTTT
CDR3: CASRAGGSTDTQYF

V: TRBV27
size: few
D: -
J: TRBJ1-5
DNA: TGTGCCAGCAGTTTACAACGAGGTCAGCCCCAGCATTTT
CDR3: CASSLQRGQPQHF

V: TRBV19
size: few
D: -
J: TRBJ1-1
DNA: TGTGCCAGTACGGTGCGGCCCATGAACACTGAAGCTTTCTTT
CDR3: CASTVRPMNTEAFF

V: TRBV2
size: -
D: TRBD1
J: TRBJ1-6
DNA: TGTGCCAGCAGTGACGACAGGGGTGAGTCACCCCTCCACTTT
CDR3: CASSDDRGESPLHF

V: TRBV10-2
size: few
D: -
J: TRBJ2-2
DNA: TGCGCCAGCAGTGAGCACAGGGCGCTAGCCGGGGAGCTGTTTTTT
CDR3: CASSEHRALAGELFF

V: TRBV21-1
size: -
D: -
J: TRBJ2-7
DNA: TGTGCCAGCAGCAAAGACATCAGGTTCTACGAGCAGTACTTC
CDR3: CASSKDIRFYEQYF

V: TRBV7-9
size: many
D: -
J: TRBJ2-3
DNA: TGTGCCAGCAGCTTAGCGGTTTACGAGATAGATACGCAGTATTTT
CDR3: CASSLAVYEIDTQYF

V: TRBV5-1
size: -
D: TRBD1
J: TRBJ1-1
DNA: TGCGCCAGCAGCGCGGGACAGTTCTATGAAGCTTTCTTT
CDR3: CASSAGQFYEAFF

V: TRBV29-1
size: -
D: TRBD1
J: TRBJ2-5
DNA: TGCAGCGTAGACGGACAGGGACAAGAGACCCAGTACTTC
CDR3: CSVDGQGQETQYF

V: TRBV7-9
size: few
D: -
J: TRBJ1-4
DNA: TGTGCCAGCAGCATCACCGAAAAACTGTTTTTT
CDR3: CASSITEKLFF

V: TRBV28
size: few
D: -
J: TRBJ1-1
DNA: TGTGCCAGCAGTCGCGACGTAGATGTAGCTTTCTTT
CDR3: CASSRDVDVAFF

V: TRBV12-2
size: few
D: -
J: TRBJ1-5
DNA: TGTGCAAGTCGCCCTATCAAAGACAGGGTTAATCAGCCCCAGCATTTT
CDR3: CASRPIKDRVNQPQHF

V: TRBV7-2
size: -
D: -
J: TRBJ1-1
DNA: TGTGCCAGCAGTTCACAGGGAGCGACTGAAGCTTTCTTT
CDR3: CASSSQGATEAFF